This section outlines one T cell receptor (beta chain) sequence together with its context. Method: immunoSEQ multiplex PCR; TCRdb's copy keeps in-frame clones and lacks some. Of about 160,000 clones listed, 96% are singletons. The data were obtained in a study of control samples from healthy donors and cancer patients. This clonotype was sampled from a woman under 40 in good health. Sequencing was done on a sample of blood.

The CDR3 region is CASSLAVPNYGYTF. CDR3 bases: TGTGCCAGCAGCTTAGCGGTACCAAACTATGGCTACACCTTC. This chain links TRBV7-2 with TRBJ1-2; no clear D. This CDR3 spans 14 amino acids. Trimming removed 0 bases at V and 2 bases at J, with 7 bases between. CDR1 is SGHTA and CDR2 is FQGNSA in the germline V gene.